Here is one T cell receptor beta chain with its context. Its antigen is currently not known. Base-call qualities are not available, and no considerably larger clone is one nucleotide away. After removal of 4 bases from V and 4 bases from J, the junction retains 12 bases not matched to a gene. CDR1 and CDR2, looked up from the germline V gene, are SGHDT and YYEEEE. The CDR3 contains 16 residues, cysteine and phenylalanine counted. Just the 48-base CDR3 DNA is kept, in frame starting at base 1. The cohort was made up of hundreds of healthy bone marrow donors. Cohort members were all nominally healthy when sampled, although unrecorded immune exposures were likely present. The donor tested CMV seronegative and was one of the 352 seronegative cohort members. Each donor provided a peripheral blood sample, and peripheral blood mononuclear cells were used for TCR beta sequencing. Genomic DNA was extracted from the blood cell samples with the Qiagen DNeasy Blood Extraction Kit.

This entry comes from a study of cytomegalovirus exposure and HLA in healthy donors (dated by TCRdb to about 2017). Study-wide context: In an earlier analysis of approximately 500 of the donors, 276 Gb of sequence data and 100 million or so unique TCR beta sequences from 150 million to 200 million T cells were reported. An early release covering about 600 HLA-typed donors comprised about 300 gigabases of sequencing data and some 79 million unique TCR sequences. Of the roughly 430 genotyped donors, approximately 80% fell in the genetic ancestry cluster associated with self-reported Caucasian donors. The study aimed to test whether cataloging public T cell receptors could reveal signatures of past pathogen exposure. The T cell repertoires of some 700 subjects were profiled by immunosequencing and related to cytomegalovirus serostatus. Besides the first cohort of around 700 subjects, a separate validation cohort made up of around 120 different subjects was used. To predict cytomegalovirus infection status, the study combined high-throughput TCR immunosequencing, statistical association of individual TCRs with disease status, and machine learning. In a later analysis, previously published TCR beta repertoires from roughly 710 donors were re-analyzed and high-resolution HLA genotyping was added so that TCR occurrence patterns could be studied. In the later analysis, no new phenotypic data were used to find candidate immune exposures; instead, reliance was placed on TCR beta sequences and their occurrence across donors. An earlier analysis of roughly 600 of the donors used high-throughput TCR beta sequencing to judge whether each TCR beta V gene segment behaved as functional or pseudogenic. Alongside the repertoire data, information on donor age, sex, ethnicity and CMV serostatus was compiled. A later genetic analysis used genome-wide SNP genotypes for about 60% of the 666 donors, treating that subset as a discovery cohort. Every discovery cohort repertoire had been produced on one sequencing platform. HLA typing included class I and class II loci at four-digit resolution. The number of typed donors differed by locus: roughly 629-640 for A, B, C, DRB1 and DQB1; 522 for DQA1; some 590 for DPA1; and approximately 450 for DPB1. About five DR-DQ haplotypes were handled as single units for association and clustering because linkage in the cohort was strong. On average, around 200,000 unique TCR beta nucleotide sequences were sequenced per donor among 350 to 400 genotyped donors of the cohort, with roughly 18% of those sequences being non-productive.

The library was made by the immunoSEQ multiplex PCR assay. A mixture of 60 forward primers for TCR Vbeta segments and 13 reverse primers for TCR Jbeta segments was used in the multiplex PCR. Amplification of the CDR3 region of rearranged TCR beta genes was performed with a multiplex PCR assay on genomic DNA. The Illumina HiSeq System was used to sequence the amplified TCR beta libraries as 87-base-pair reads. Turning to the authors' computational methods: Across the 666 repertoires, a later analysis counted 60 million to 90 million unique TCR beta chains, 9 million to 14 million of which were shared by at least two donors. To remove PCR and sequencing errors, raw reads were error-corrected and collapsed into unique sequences using a nearest-neighbor algorithm that merged closely related sequences. To assign V, D and J gene segments, CDR3 sequences were aligned to IMGT reference sequences. For a sequence to be retained, a match of at least six nucleotides to both a V gene segment and a J gene segment was required. A rearrangement counted as productive if the CDR3 had no stop codons and remained in frame with V and J, and every other rearrangement counted as non-productive. CDR3 was defined according to IMGT convention as the region running from the second conserved V-encoded cysteine to the conserved J-encoded phenylalanine. Sequences without an unambiguous match to a single V gene segment were excluded from the earlier analysis of a few hundred of the donors. In an earlier analysis of about 590 of the donors, a V segment was called functional when productive rearrangements were above 56.7%, and segregating when the standard deviation between donors exceeded 5%. A statistical classification framework was built for diagnosing cytomegalovirus status from the catalog of TCR beta chain sequences. In a later analysis, TCR nucleotide sequences were compared against IMGT/GENE-DB human TR gene sequences so that V and J genes could be assigned. In a later analysis, CDR3 sequences and most-parsimonious VDJ recombination scenarios were assigned using the TCRdist pipeline. In a later analysis, every TCR beta chain was defined by the combination of its CDR3 amino acid sequence and its V-gene family, and reads without a unique V-gene family were dropped. As a way to deal with suspected cross-contamination and a sequencing artifact, a later analysis dropped under 600 nucleotide sequences that were highly shared and had low generation probability. In a later analysis, a clonal expansion index was calculated for each public chain from normalized within-repertoire ranks of inferred template counts. Generation probabilities in a later analysis came from a VDJ recombination model fitted to out-of-frame rearrangements, and those results were checked against IGoR. Hypergeometric tests were used in a later analysis to score TCR-TCR, TCR-HLA and TCR-CMV co-occurrence, with a repertoire-size bias correction applied to the TCR pairs. False discovery rates were estimated in a later analysis by permuting HLA or CMV assignments 20 times. In a later analysis, co-occurring TCRs were grouped using DBSCAN, and TCRdist sequence similarity was added for clustering within HLA-allele-positive subsets. Repertoires with fewer than 30,000 or more than 120,000 public chains were left out of co-occurrence clustering, as were five repertoires with anomalous nucleotide sharing. Here the immuneACCESS table is served through TCRdb, limited to in-frame sequences with V and J called. Missing clones are a known gap in these copies; in checked studies unresolved V genes cover under half, and the rest lacks a known reason. That table gives V, J and clone size, and the DNA gave D and trimming. The sample records 100,000 or so clones, roughly two thirds of which are singletons. In total, the top ten clones hold under 4.5% of the sample.

Beyond this particular receptor, the publication reports: Specific HLA alleles were associated with 15,000 to 20,000 TCR beta sequences at a false discovery rate of 0.05 in a later analysis. A later analysis found that most CMV-associated TCR beta chains appeared HLA-restricted, with HLA associations seemingly driven largely by CMV exposure. The earlier analysis of fewer than 750 of the donors excluded 15 to 20 rarely observed V segments, including chromosome 9 orphons, because counts were too low. The classifier was reported to diagnose cytomegalovirus status with high specificity and sensitivity in both the original cohort and the validation cohort. In a later analysis, TCR association rates were found to vary across HLA loci, with the most associated TCRs seen for DRB1 alleles and the fewest for HLA-C alleles. Broadly in line with IMGT annotations, most TCR beta V segments showed up in productive rearrangements about 87% or about 30% of the time in an earlier analysis of 587 of the donors. A later analysis found that HLA-associated TCR beta chains were more clonally expanded and had lower generation probabilities than equally common non-associated chains. Assigning TCR associations to individual alleles was difficult when HLA alleles, especially DR and DQ, strongly co-occurred. Most TCR sequences were seen in very few donors, while some public TCRs were found in many individuals. The study listed 170 or so TCR beta chains as associated with cytomegalovirus. An association between a missense DCLRE1C variant and V-gene and J-gene trimming of TCR beta chains was found in a later genetic analysis and replicated in an independent cohort. Because HLA typing was unavailable for some donors at each locus, only the typed subset was used in association tests. Some IMGT-functional V segments, including TRBV6-2 and TRBV6-3, could not be told apart with the 87-base-pair reads, so those segments were excluded. Several of the top co-occurrence clusters appeared to be linked to parvovirus B19, influenza, CMV and Epstein-Barr virus, according to a later analysis. A further reported finding was that TCR beta sequences accurately predicted the HLA-A and HLA-B alleles for most subjects in the first cohort. According to a later genetic analysis, donors in an Asian-associated ancestry cluster had fewer N-insertions in productive TCRs than the approximately 630-donor mean. The only immune exposure information available for the cohort was CMV serostatus. In vitro tests confirmed that a few of the cytomegalovirus-associated TCR beta chains recognize cytomegalovirus antigens. Presence/absence analyses assumed roughly uniform sequencing depth across donors, an assumption that may not hold. Correlated functional status among segregating V segments might be attributable to linkage disequilibrium, but an unknown experimental factor could not be ruled out. The authors suggested that the approach could potentially be generalized to other disease states and immunological phenotypes. This cohort had only TCR beta chains sequenced, and the lack of alpha or paired-chain data limited which features could be detected. The sequencing pipeline was judged likely to have produced a cluster of highly shared sequence variants as a technical artifact.

This clonotype was sampled from a man between 35 and 55 years old in good health and CMV-seronegative. The chain is encoded by TRBV5-6 joined to TRBJ1-2; TRBD1 agrees with 8 junctional bases. Sequencing used PBMCs. The sequence in DNA is TGTGCCAGCAGCGCAGGACAGGGAGCCCTGACCTATGGCTACACCTTC. It is translated as CASSAGQGALTYGYTF. Reference TRBV5-6 and TRBJ1-2 genes cover what lies past the CDR3, so the full variable domain is DAGVTQSPTHLIKTRGQQVTLRCSPKSGHDTVSWYQQALGQGPQFIFQYYEEEERQRGNFPDRFSGHQFPNYSSELNVNALLLGDSALYLCASSAGQGALTYGYTFGSGTRLTVV.